The following is a TCR beta chain sequence with its context. The record originates from a study of blood T cell repertoires in COVID-19. Study-level information: Italy, Spain and the United States were the sources of the convalescent and acute COVID-19 samples. PBMCs, B-cell-depleted T cells, or T cells were the source of the cDNA or gDNA that made up the material.

Per the authors' pipeline: The authors estimated nucleated cell counts from reference gene primer amplification. Sequencing was performed with immunoSEQ multiplex PCR; in TCRdb, only in-frame clones are kept and a portion is missing. V and J calls and clone size come straight from that table; D and trimming were deduced from the DNA. The data hold under 150,000 clones, with about 70% observed a single time. The CDR3 covers 14 residues. V was pared by 4 bases and J by 4 bases, with 10 bases between. Per the germline V gene, CDR1 is KGHDR and CDR2 is SFDVKD. The chain has TRBV24-1 and TRBJ2-1; the D gene is possibly TRBD2 (6 bases). The sequencing sample was made of peripheral blood. The receptor was isolated from a woman in her 70s with acute or convalescent COVID-19. DNA of the CDR3: TGTGCCACCAGTGACCTCGGGGGTTACAATGAGCAGTTCTTC. Translating it yields CATSDLGGYNEQFF.